This T cell receptor (beta chain) was profiled in a study of blood T cell repertoires in COVID-19. In the study overall: Acute-phase and convalescent COVID-19 samples originated in the United States, Italy and Spain. Sources were T cells, B-cell-depleted T cells, or PBMCs; the material itself was cDNA or gDNA.

J lost 5 bases, V lost 7 bases, and 12 bases had no gene match. In germline, CDR1 is LGHDT, CDR2 YNNKEL (reference sequence). The CDR3 runs to 15 residues. Clones were sequenced by immunoSEQ multiplex PCR, and TCRdb holds only the in-frame ones, with some missing. This table has about 53,000 clones, roughly four fifths appearing once. Material for sequencing was peripheral blood. This TCR was recovered from a human donor in a cohort sampled during active COVID-19. The gene calls are TRBV3-1 (or the pseudogene TRBV3-2) and TRBJ1-1; 8 nucleotides line up with TRBD1. The CDR3: CASTERGRQGTEAFF. CDR3 nucleotides: TGTGCCAGCACCGAAAGGGGGAGACAGGGGACTGAAGCTTTCTTT.